The clone carrying this TCR beta chain qualifies as medium-sized (0.01 to 0.1%). This specimen comes from a study of neurological immune-mediated disorders. CDR3 length: 12 residues. Germline V gene lookup returns CDR1 SQVTM and CDR2 ANQGSEA. V shed 7 bases, J shed 7 bases, and the junction held 4 bases outside the gene matches. MiXCR was run by TCRdb on the 5' RACE reads, yielding one entry per CDR3 protein. The table lists around 25,000 distinct CDR3 sequences, around 13% of them singletons. The J gene is TRBJ1-4, the V gene TRBV29-1, with 9 nucleotides matching TRBD1. The sample taken for sequencing was PBMCs. The sequence derives from a woman aged 55 to 70 with HTLV-1-associated myelopathy (HAM/TSP). DNA of the CDR3: TGCAGCGCCATGGACAGGGGTGAAAAACTGTTTTTT. Protein product: CSAMDRGEKLFF. Full variable domain (missing parts from reference TRBV29-1 and TRBJ1-4): SAVISQKPSRDICQRGTSLTIQCQVDSQVTMMFWYRQQPGQSLTLIATANQGSEATYESGFVIDKFPISRPNLTFSTLTVSNMSPEDSSIYLCSAMDRGEKLFFGSGTQLSVL.